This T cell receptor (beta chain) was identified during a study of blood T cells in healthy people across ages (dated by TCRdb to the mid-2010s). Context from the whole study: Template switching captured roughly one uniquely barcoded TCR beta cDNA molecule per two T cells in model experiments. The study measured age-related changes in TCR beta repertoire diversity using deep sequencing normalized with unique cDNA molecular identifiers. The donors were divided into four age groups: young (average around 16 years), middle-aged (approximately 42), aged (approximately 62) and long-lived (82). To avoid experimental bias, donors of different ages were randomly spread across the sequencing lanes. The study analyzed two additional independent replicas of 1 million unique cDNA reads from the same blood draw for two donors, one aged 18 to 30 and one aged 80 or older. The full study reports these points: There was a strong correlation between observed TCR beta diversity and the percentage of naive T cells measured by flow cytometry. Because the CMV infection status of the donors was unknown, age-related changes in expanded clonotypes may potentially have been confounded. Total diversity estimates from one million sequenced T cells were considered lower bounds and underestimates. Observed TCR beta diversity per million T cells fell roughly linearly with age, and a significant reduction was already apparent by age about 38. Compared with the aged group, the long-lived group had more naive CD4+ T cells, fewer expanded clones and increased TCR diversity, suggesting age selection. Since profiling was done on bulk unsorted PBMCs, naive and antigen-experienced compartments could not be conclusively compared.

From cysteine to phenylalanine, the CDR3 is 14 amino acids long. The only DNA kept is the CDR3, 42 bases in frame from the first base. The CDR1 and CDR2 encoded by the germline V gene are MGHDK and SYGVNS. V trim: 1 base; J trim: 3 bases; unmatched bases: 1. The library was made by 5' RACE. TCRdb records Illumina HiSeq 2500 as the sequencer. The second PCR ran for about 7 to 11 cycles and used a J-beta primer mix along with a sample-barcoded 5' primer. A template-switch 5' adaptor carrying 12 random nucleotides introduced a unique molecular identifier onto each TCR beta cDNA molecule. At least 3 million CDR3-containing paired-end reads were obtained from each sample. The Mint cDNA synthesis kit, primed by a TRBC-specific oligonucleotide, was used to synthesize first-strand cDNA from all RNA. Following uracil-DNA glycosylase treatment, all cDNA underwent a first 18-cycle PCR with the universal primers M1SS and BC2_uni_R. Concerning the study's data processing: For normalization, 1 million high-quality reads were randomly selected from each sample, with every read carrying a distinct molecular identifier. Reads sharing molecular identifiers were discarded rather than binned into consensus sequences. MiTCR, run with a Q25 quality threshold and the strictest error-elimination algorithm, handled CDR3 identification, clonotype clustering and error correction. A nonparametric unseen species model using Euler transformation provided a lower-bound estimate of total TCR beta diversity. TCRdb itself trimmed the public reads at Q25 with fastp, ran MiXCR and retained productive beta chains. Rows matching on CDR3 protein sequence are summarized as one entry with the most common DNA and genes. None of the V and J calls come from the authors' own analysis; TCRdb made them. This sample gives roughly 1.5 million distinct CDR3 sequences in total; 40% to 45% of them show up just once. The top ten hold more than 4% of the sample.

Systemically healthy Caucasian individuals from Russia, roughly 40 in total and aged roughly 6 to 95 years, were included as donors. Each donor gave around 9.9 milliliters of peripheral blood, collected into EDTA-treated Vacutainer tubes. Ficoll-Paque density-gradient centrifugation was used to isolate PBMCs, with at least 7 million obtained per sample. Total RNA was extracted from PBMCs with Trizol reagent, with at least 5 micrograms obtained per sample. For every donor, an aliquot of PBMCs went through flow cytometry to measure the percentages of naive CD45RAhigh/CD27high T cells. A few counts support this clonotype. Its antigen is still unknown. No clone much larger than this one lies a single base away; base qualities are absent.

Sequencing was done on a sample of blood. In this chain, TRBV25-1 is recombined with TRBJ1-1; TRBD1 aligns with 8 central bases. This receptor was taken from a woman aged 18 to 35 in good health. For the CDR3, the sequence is CASSEWDRYTEAFF. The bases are TGTGCCAGCAGTGAATGGGACAGGTACACTGAAGCTTTCTTT.